Shown below are 19 T cell receptor beta chains from a single sample sequenced in a study of STAT5B mutations in CD4+ large granular lymphocyte leukemia. The method was immunoSEQ multiplex PCR; TCRdb's version includes in-frame clones alone and lacks a portion of them. The sample lists approximately 32,000 clones; more than 70% were seen once. The sample consisted of CD4+ T cells from blood buffy coats. These TCRs come from a human donor in good health.

The chain carries TRBV18 and TRBJ1-3; D is possibly TRBD1 (5 bases). This CDR3 is 14 amino acids long. V gave up 2 bases and J gave up 1 base, with 6 bases separating them. The germline CDR1 and CDR2 sequences are KGHSH and LQKENI. CDR3 loop: CASSPSGSGNTIYF. In DNA, the CDR3 is TGTGCCAGCTCACCATCAGGGTCTGGAAACACCATATATTTT.

The chain combines TRBV4-3 with TRBJ1-2; the match to TRBD1 covers 8 bases. Unmatched junction bases numbered 7, after V lost 0 bases and J lost 7 bases. The V gene's germline CDR1 is LGHNA and CDR2 YSLEER. This CDR3 is 15 amino acids long. This CDR3 is CASSQERTGFGGYTF. In nucleotides, the CDR3 is TGCGCCAGCAGCCAAGAAAGGACAGGGTTTGGTGGCTACACCTTC.

This clone showed up just a few times. This chain connects TRBV5-1 to TRBJ2-3; 7 nucleotides match TRBD1. There are 14 residues in the CDR3. V lost 6 bases to trimming and J lost 6 bases; unmatched junction nucleotides: 10. The germline gives CDR1 SGHRS, CDR2 YFSETQ. The CDR3 nucleotides read TGCGCCAGCACCCCTTCGACAGGGACCGATACGCAGTATTTT. It is translated as CASTPSTGTDTQYF.

This clone appeared a few times. The chain recombines TRBV7-2 with TRBJ1-2; D is unclear. With 2 bases removed from V and 6 bases from J, the gap between germline ends came to 7 bases. The CDR3 runs to 12 residues. Germline CDR1 SGHTA, CDR2 FQGNSA. In nucleotides, the CDR3 is TGTGCCAGCAGCTTAATGTCGGATGGCTACACCTTC. The encoded protein is CASSLMSDGYTF. The complete variable domain, with remaining parts taken from reference TRBV7-2 and TRBJ1-2, reads GAGVSQSPSNKVTEKGKDVELRCDPISGHTALYWYRQSLGQGLEFLIYFQGNSAPDKSGLPSDRFSAERTGGSVSTLTIQRTQQEDSAVYLCASSLMSDGYTFGSGTRLTVV.

The V call is TRBV7-9, the J call TRBJ1-2; D remains ambiguous. Germline values: CDR1 SEHNR, CDR2 FQNEAQ (reference sequence). The CDR3 covers 14 residues. Trimming left V 5 bases short and J 4 bases short, with 14 bases between. The CDR3 sequence: CASSRGLQFYGYTF. The CDR3, as DNA: TGTGCCAGCAGCCGAGGGTTGCAGTTCTATGGCTACACCTTC.

The chain uses TRBV11-3 and TRBJ2-2, with a tentative D call TRBD1 (5 bases). Trimming shortened V by 7 bases and J by 4 bases, and 7 bases separated the two germline ends. The CDR3 is 12 amino acids. In germline, CDR1 is SGHNT, CDR2 YENEEA. The CDR3 sequence is CASNRGTGELFF. The CDR3 bases are TGTGCCAGCAATAGGGGCACCGGGGAGCTGTTTTTT.

This clone came up a few times. CDR3 sequence: CASSERLAGDEQYF. DNA of the CDR3: TGCGCCAGCAGTGAACGACTAGCGGGAGACGAGCAGTACTTC. J is TRBJ2-7 and V is TRBV10-2; 12 nucleotides match TRBD2. This CDR3 comprises 14 residues. CDR1 and CDR2 (germline): WSHSY, SAAADI. Unmatched junction bases numbered 2, after V lost 3 bases and J lost 5 bases.

J is TRBJ2-5 and V is TRBV2; 11 bases are shared with TRBD2. The ends lost 8 bases at V and 4 bases at J; junction bases unmatched: 3. This CDR3 has 13 residues. Germline loops: CDR1 SNHLY, CDR2 FYNNEI. The CDR3 sequence: CASVLAGVETQYF. The CDR3 bases are TGTGCCAGCGTACTAGCGGGAGTAGAGACCCAGTACTTC. Based on the CDR3 plus reference TRBV2 and TRBJ2-5, the full variable domain is EPEVTQTPSHQVTQMGQEVILRCVPISNHLYFYWYRQILGQKVEFLVSFYNNEISEKSEIFDDQFSVERPDGSNFTLKIRSTKLEDSAMYFCASVLAGVETQYFGPGTRLLVL.

This chain connects TRBV7-9 to TRBJ2-5; D call uncertain. V was trimmed by 1 base and J by 6 bases, leaving 18 bases between them. Germline CDR1 SEHNR, CDR2 FQNEAQ (reference sequence). The CDR3 totals 16 residues. CDR3 residues: CASSLGATSPAKTQYF. In nucleotides, the CDR3 is TGTGCCAGCAGCTTAGGGGCAACTTCACCGGCGAAGACCCAGTACTTC.

This clone has just one count. The chain links TRBV29-1 to TRBJ2-6, with 13 bases fitting TRBD2. The CDR3 sequence is 18 residues long. Losses at the gene ends were 7 bases for V and 2 bases for J; bases not matched to a gene: 11. Germline-derived CDR1 and CDR2 are SQVTM and ANQGSEA. DNA for the CDR3: TGCAGCGCCGCCCCCACTAGCGGGAGGGAGGCTGGGGCCAACGTCCTGACTTTC. It yields the protein CSAAPTSGREAGANVLTF.

V usage is TRBV2 and J usage is TRBJ2-1; 8 bases agree with TRBD1. Germline CDR1 reads SNHLY; CDR2 reads FYNNEI. Trimming at V came to 10 bases and at J to 0 bases, leaving 5 bases not matched to a gene. The CDR3 sequence is 14 residues long. The chain's CDR3 is CATRTGSSYNEQFF. As DNA, the CDR3 is TGTGCCACCAGGACAGGGAGCTCCTACAATGAGCAGTTCTTC.

This clone was seen only a few times. The chain is built from TRBV25-1 and TRBJ1-5, with D hard to call. V dropped 3 bases and J dropped 0 bases, with 12 bases sitting between them. The CDR3 has 16 amino acids. The germline V gene has CDR1 MGHDK and CDR2 SYGVNS. The CDR3, as DNA: TGTGCCAGCAGTGATGGAAGGGTTAGTAGCAATCAGCCCCAGCATTTT. This codes for CASSDGRVSSNQPQHF. Drawing the rest from reference TRBV25-1 and TRBJ1-5, the complete variable domain is EADIYQTPRYLVIGTGKKITLECSQTMGHDKMYWYQQDPGMELHLIHYSYGVNSTEKGDLSSESTVSRIRTEHFPLTLESARPSHTSQYLCASSDGRVSSNQPQHFGDGTRLSIL.

This clone showed up just once. The chain links TRBV6-5 to TRBJ2-5; D is possibly TRBD1 or TRBD2 (5 bases each). Looked up from germline, CDR1 is MNHEY and CDR2 is SVGAGI. This CDR3 has 15 residues. Trimming pared 7 bases from V and 3 bases from J, leaving 18 bases between. CDR3 loop: CASTLRGWFEETQYF. CDR3 in DNA: TGTGCCAGCACGCTGAGGGGTTGGTTCGAAGAGACCCAGTACTTC.

V and J are TRBV27 and TRBJ1-1, with a weak D call TRBD1 (6 bases). Per germline, CDR1 MNHEY and CDR2 SMNVEV (reference sequence). The germline V and J ends were trimmed by 3 bases and 4 bases, with 18 bases remaining between them. This CDR3 is built from 16 residues. The chain's CDR3 is CASSFQPSGGRTEAFF. The CDR3 DNA reads as TGTGCCAGCAGTTTTCAACCATCTGGGGGGCGCACTGAAGCTTTCTTT.

This chain joins TRBV7-8 and TRBJ2-3; D unresolved. The CDR3 totals 11 residues. CDR1 SGHVS and CDR2 FQNEAQ come from the germline V gene. Trimming took off 3 bases at V and 3 bases at J, with 1 base between the two ends. The CDR3 DNA reads as TGTGCCAGCAGCTTTACAGATACGCAGTATTTT. Translated: CASSFTDTQYF.

The chain has TRBV7-9 and TRBJ1-1, with TRBD1 identical over 9 bases. The germline V gene encodes CDR1 SEHNR and CDR2 FQNEAQ (reference sequence). V was clipped by 10 bases and J by 0 bases; unmatched bases: 18. The CDR3 spans 18 residues. The CDR3 protein is CATTGGGGSNLMNTEAFF. CDR3 in DNA: TGTGCCACCACAGGGGGCGGAGGGTCCAATTTGATGAACACTGAAGCTTTCTTT.

This clone was counted once. The V call is TRBV7-9, the J call TRBJ2-3; 7 bases fit TRBD2. Looked up from germline, CDR1 is SEHNR and CDR2 is FQNEAQ (reference sequence). V shed 3 bases, J shed 6 bases, and the junction held 6 bases outside the gene matches. CDR3 length equals 14 residues. Written as DNA, the CDR3 is TGTGCCAGCAGCTTCGGGACTACCGGGGATACGCAGTATTTT. The encoded protein is CASSFGTTGDTQYF.

J is TRBJ1-5 and V is TRBV7-8; 9 bases line up with TRBD1. The CDR3 consists of 15 residues. Per germline, CDR1 SGHVS and CDR2 FQNEAQ. V gave up 1 base and J gave up 9 bases; unmatched junction bases: 7. The CDR3, as DNA: TGTGCCAGCAGCTTAGTGGTGACAGGGGGTACGCCCCAGCATTTT. The encoded protein is CASSLVVTGGTPQHF.

The chain links TRBV19 to TRBJ1-5; maybe TRBD1 (6 bases). The germline V gene encodes CDR1 LNHDA and CDR2 SQIVND (reference sequence). Trimming removed 5 bases from V and 2 bases from J, with 19 bases in between. The CDR3 sequence is 17 residues long. In nucleotides, the CDR3 is TGTGCCAGTAGTCCTCTAGGGGGGACCGGCGGCAATCAGCCCCAGCATTTT. It encodes CASSPLGGTGGNQPQHF.